The rows below give T cell receptor beta chains drawn from one sample of a study of T cells after yellow fever vaccination. TCRdb re-called the 5' RACE reads through MiXCR, storing one row per CDR3 protein. The sample has more than 350,000 distinct CDR3 sequences; 9.5% to 13% are singletons. The sample in question was PBMCs, obtained on the day of the first yellow fever vaccination. Receptor source: a man aged 18 to 29 who received the YFV17D yellow fever vaccine. The CDR3 runs from the conserved cysteine through the conserved F or W. D genes are given only for firm matches. The size entry is marked missing in some rows and otherwise reads once, few, many or a size class.

v_gene	d_gene	j_gene	abundance	CDR3nt	CDR3aa
TRBV9	-	TRBJ1-4	many	TGTGCCAGCAGCGATGGGGGGGCCTCTAATGAAAAACTGTTTTTT	CASSDGGASNEKLFF
TRBV5-1	-	TRBJ2-7	-	TGCGCCAGCAGCTTGTCTGGGGGGTCCTACGAGCAGTACTTC	CASSLSGGSYEQYF
TRBV9	TRBD2	TRBJ2-5	-	TGTGCCAGCAGCTCCGGACTAGTGGAGACCCAGTACTTC	CASSSGLVETQYF
TRBV4-3	-	TRBJ2-5	few	TGCGCCAGCAGCCGGTGGGTGACAGATGAGACCCAGTACTTC	CASSRWVTDETQYF
TRBV6-2/TRBV6-3	TRBD1	TRBJ2-1	few	TGTGCCAGCAGCCCAATAAGGGACAGGGAACATGAGCAGTTCTTC	CASSPIRDREHEQFF
TRBV12-3/TRBV12-4	TRBD2	TRBJ2-1	few	TGTGCCAGCAGGGGCGTAGCGGGGGGACTTATCTTC	CASRGVAGGLIF
TRBV19	-	TRBJ2-2	-	TGTGCCAGTATGAAAGCGGCCGGGGAGCTGTTTTTT	CASMKAAGELFF
TRBV6-2/TRBV6-3	-	TRBJ2-7	few	TGTGCCAGCAGTTACTCCATTCGAGACGAGCAGTACTTC	CASSYSIRDEQYF
TRBV5-1	-	TRBJ1-1	-	TGCGCCAGCAGCTTGGCCTGGGGGGACACTGAAGCTTTCTTT	CASSLAWGDTEAFF
TRBV20-1	TRBD2	TRBJ2-5	many	TGCAGTGCTAGAGATCTACTAGCGGAAGAGACCCAGTACTTC	CSARDLLAEETQYF
TRBV12-3/TRBV12-4	-	TRBJ2-1	-	TGTGCCAGCAGTTTCGGGCCCTCTGGCTATGAGCAGTTCTTC	CASSFGPSGYEQFF
TRBV6-5	-	TRBJ2-5	-	TGTGCCAGCAGTTACTCGAGCCCGCCTCCATATTCCCGCCAAGAGACCCAGTACTTC	CASSYSSPPPYSRQETQYF
TRBV28	-	TRBJ2-5	few	TGTGCCAGCATTAGGGGGACCCAAGAGACCCAGTACTTC	CASIRGTQETQYF
TRBV5-1	-	TRBJ1-6	few	TGCGCCAGCAGCTTGGACCGCGAGAGCTCCTATAATTCACCCCTCCACTTT	CASSLDRESSYNSPLHF
TRBV7-9	-	TRBJ2-7	many	TGTGCCAGCAGCTTAATTCAGGGCGTCCACGAGCAGTACTTC	CASSLIQGVHEQYF
TRBV4-2	-	TRBJ1-4	few	TGTGCCAGCAGCTCCCGCGGGGGACTTGAAAAACTGTTTTTT	CASSSRGGLEKLFF
TRBV5-1	TRBD1	TRBJ2-3	-	TGCGCCAGCAGCGCCGGGACAGGGTTGGATACGCAGTATTTT	CASSAGTGLDTQYF
TRBV11-2	-	TRBJ2-1	few	TGTGCCAGCAGGACCGTGAGAGGGTCCACCTACAATGAGCAGTTCTTC	CASRTVRGSTYNEQFF
TRBV18	TRBD1	TRBJ2-7	many	TGTGCCAGCTCACCAAACAGGGGGACCTACGAGCAGTACTTC	CASSPNRGTYEQYF
TRBV5-5	-	TRBJ1-6	-	TGTGCCAGCAGCAAGGCAGGGTCTTCCTATAATTCACCCCTCCACTTT	CASSKAGSSYNSPLHF
TRBV27	TRBD1	TRBJ1-2	few	TGTGCCAGCAGTTCCTCTCACAGGGGAAACTATGGCTACACCTTC	CASSSSHRGNYGYTF
TRBV3-1	-	TRBJ2-4	few	TGTGCCAGCAGCCAAGGAGGAGGCATTCAGTACTTC	CASSQGGGIQYF
TRBV23-1	TRBD2	TRBJ2-2	-	TGCGCCAGCAGTAGTCGGGCTAGCGGGAACACCGGGGAGCTGTTTTTT	CASSSRASGNTGELFF
TRBV5-1	-	TRBJ2-3	few	TGCGCCAGCAGCTTGGTGCTAGCGTACACAGATACGCAGTATTTT	CASSLVLAYTDTQYF
TRBV29-1	TRBD1	TRBJ2-5	few	TGCAGCGTTCGGACAGGTCTGGAGACCCAGTACTTC	CSVRTGLETQYF
TRBV5-5	-	TRBJ2-7	-	TGTGCCAGCAGCCCCCGGAAGGGATCGGACGAGCAGTACTTC	CASSPRKGSDEQYF
TRBV6-5	-	TRBJ1-4	few	TGTGCCAGCAGTTACTCAGGGACATATACTAATGAAAAACTGTTTTTT	CASSYSGTYTNEKLFF
TRBV4-2	TRBD2	TRBJ2-6	many	TGTGCCAGCAGCCAAGAAGCGGGGGCTGGGGCCAACGTCCTGACTTTC	CASSQEAGAGANVLTF
TRBV12-3/TRBV12-4	TRBD2	TRBJ2-4	-	TGTGCCAGCAGTTTGGGACCCCCGGGGAGGGACATTCAGTACTTC	CASSLGPPGRDIQYF
TRBV7-9	TRBD1	TRBJ1-1	-	TGTGCCAGCAGCCCACAGGGGGGGCCTGAAGCTTTCTTT	CASSPQGGPEAFF
TRBV6-1	TRBD1	TRBJ2-7	-	TGTGCCAGCAGTAATGGACAGGGAACGTACGAGCAGTACTTC	CASSNGQGTYEQYF
TRBV18	-	TRBJ2-1	-	TGTGCCAGCTCACGTTCAGCCTACAATGAGCAGTTCTTC	CASSRSAYNEQFF
TRBV3-1	TRBD2	TRBJ2-1	-	TGTGCCAGCAGCCAGCCAGCTCTAGCGGGGGGGGAGTATGAGCAGTTCTTC	CASSQPALAGGEYEQFF
TRBV4-1	-	TRBJ1-1	-	TGCGCCAGCAGCCAGGAGAGATGGGTCCTCCCCCAGGGGGCTTTCTTT	CASSQERWVLPQGAFF
TRBV5-4	-	TRBJ1-2	few	TGTGCCAGCAGCTTGGGGGGATCGAGTTATGGCTACACCTTC	CASSLGGSSYGYTF
TRBV5-1	-	TRBJ2-7	few	TGCGCCAGCAGCTTTGTGGCGGCAACCTACGAGCAGTACTTC	CASSFVAATYEQYF
TRBV6-1	TRBD1	TRBJ2-4	few	TGTGCCAGCAGTCGGACAGGGGCGCGAAACATTCAGTACTTC	CASSRTGARNIQYF
TRBV9	TRBD2	TRBJ2-1	few	TGTGCCAGCAGTCCCCCGGGGGGTTTGTGGAATGAGCAGTTCTTC	CASSPPGGLWNEQFF
TRBV5-4	TRBD2	TRBJ2-1	-	TGTGCCAGCAGCTCCGGGACTAGGGGTCGAGATGAGCAGTTCTTC	CASSSGTRGRDEQFF
TRBV6-5	TRBD1	TRBJ2-7	-	TGTGCCAGCAGTTACTCGTCGGCCAGGGGGTTGAGCTACGAGCAGTACTTC	CASSYSSARGLSYEQYF
TRBV7-2	-	TRBJ1-5	-	TGTGCCAGCAGCTTAGGTCCTAACGGCAATCAGCCCCAGCATTTT	CASSLGPNGNQPQHF
TRBV7-2	-	TRBJ1-5	many	TGTGCCAGCAGCTTATTGAATCAGCCCCAGCATTTT	CASSLLNQPQHF
TRBV7-2	TRBD1	TRBJ2-1	many	TGTGCCAGCAGCCCCCGGGACAGGGGGTACAATGAGCAGTTCTTC	CASSPRDRGYNEQFF
TRBV6-1	TRBD1	TRBJ2-1	-	TGTGCCAGCAGACGGACAGGGGCTCGCGATGAGCAGTTCTTC	CASRRTGARDEQFF
TRBV7-6	TRBD2	TRBJ2-7	-	TGTGCCAGCAGTAATAGACTAGCGGGTAATAAAGGGCAGTACTTC	CASSNRLAGNKGQYF
TRBV7-3	-	TRBJ2-5	-	TGTGCCAGCAGCTTAACTGGGTTAGGGGGGGAGACCCAGTACTTC	CASSLTGLGGETQYF
TRBV7-2	TRBD1	TRBJ2-5	few	TGTGCCAGCAGCCCCGCCCGGACAGGGCAAGAGACCCAGTACTTC	CASSPARTGQETQYF
TRBV7-8	-	TRBJ1-1	-	TGTGCCAGCAGCCCCAGCGTCACTGAAGCTTTCTTT	CASSPSVTEAFF
TRBV7-8	TRBD2	TRBJ2-1	few	TGTGCCAGCAGCTTAGTTGTAGCGGGGGTTTCAGATGAGCAGTTCTTC	CASSLVVAGVSDEQFF
TRBV10-3	-	TRBJ2-7	-	TGTGCCATCAGTGAAGCTAGGGGTTACGAGCAGTACTTC	CAISEARGYEQYF
TRBV7-9	-	TRBJ2-1	-	TGTGCCAGCAGCTTAAGTGACCCCCTTCTTGAGCAGTTCTTC	CASSLSDPLLEQFF
TRBV5-8	-	TRBJ2-1	-	TGTGCCAGCAGCTTGGCCGGGGGAGGGTTCTTC	CASSLAGGGFF
TRBV12-3/TRBV12-4	-	TRBJ1-5	few	TGTGCCAGCACCCAGTCGGGGGGTGGGAATCAGCCCCAGCATTTT	CASTQSGGGNQPQHF
TRBV5-1	-	TRBJ1-1	-	TGCGCCAGCAGCTCACTCTCTCTGAACTCTGAAGCTTTCTTT	CASSSLSLNSEAFF
TRBV7-9	-	TRBJ2-4	-	TGTGCCAGCAGCTTACAGGGTCGTATGGACATTCAGTACTTC	CASSLQGRMDIQYF
TRBV7-8	-	TRBJ1-5	few	TGTGCCAGCAGCTACGGATATTCGAATCGGCCCCAGCATTTT	CASSYGYSNRPQHF
TRBV12-3/TRBV12-4	-	TRBJ1-3	many	TGTGCCAGCAGTCCCGGGACCGGGTTTTTCACCATATATTTT	CASSPGTGFFTIYF